The 13 T cell receptor beta chains below all came from one sample that was sequenced in a study of blood T cell repertoires in COVID-19. Sequencing was performed with immunoSEQ multiplex PCR; in TCRdb, only in-frame clones are kept and a portion is missing. Here the sample spans over 600,000 clones, 75% to 90% being singletons. Material: peripheral blood. The source of these receptors is a woman between 18 and 30 years old with acute or convalescent COVID-19.

This chain uses TRBV6-4 with TRBJ1-2; the D gene is possibly TRBD1 (5 bases). The CDR3 sequence is 13 residues long. Germline lookup yields CDR1 MRHNA and CDR2 SNTAGT. Trimming shortened V by 6 bases and J by 0 bases, and 8 bases separated the two germline ends. The CDR3 loop reads CASRGAPNYGYTF. CDR3 DNA: TGTGCCAGCAGAGGGGCTCCTAACTATGGCTACACCTTC.

This clone was found a few times. The chain is built from TRBV28 and TRBJ1-3; D is undetermined. This CDR3 has 17 residues. The V and J ends lost 3 bases and 4 bases respectively, with 19 bases between them. CDR1 and CDR2 from the germline V gene are MDHEN and SYDVKM. The CDR3 DNA follows: TGTGCCAGCAGTTTTTACGTGGACTCGATTCAAGGAAACACCATATATTTT. Protein product: CASSFYVDSIQGNTIYF.

The chain joins TRBV9 to TRBJ2-3; 11 bases are shared with TRBD2. Germline trimming cut 3 bases from V and 2 bases from J; bases unmatched to any gene: 2. The CDR3 extends over 15 amino acids. The germline CDR1 and CDR2 sequences are SGDLS and YYNGEE. CDR3: CASSASGGPTDTQYF. CDR3 coding DNA: TGTGCCAGCAGCGCTAGCGGGGGGCCCACAGATACGCAGTATTTT.

Written as DNA, the CDR3 is TGTGCCAGCAGATACGGGACACCCGCCTCCTACAATGAGCAGTTCTTC. This translates into CASRYGTPASYNEQFF. The chain employs TRBV27 and TRBJ2-1, with D possibly matching TRBD1 (6 bases). With 6 bases removed from V and 0 bases from J, the gap between germline ends came to 15 bases. This CDR3 comprises 16 residues. CDR1 is MNHEY, CDR2 SMNVEV, per germline (reference sequence).

The gene calls are TRBV9 and TRBJ1-1; D not resolved. Per the germline V gene, CDR1 is SGDLS and CDR2 is YYNGEE. Between the trimmed V and J ends, which lost 2 bases and 6 bases, there was a span of 17 bases. The CDR3 runs 15 residues. The CDR3 DNA reads as TGTGCCAGCAGCGTCTATCACTCCCCTCCGGCTGAAGCTTTCTTT. Translating it yields CASSVYHSPPAEAFF. Combining the CDR3 with reference TRBV9 and TRBJ1-1 gives the whole variable domain DSGVTQTPKHLITATGQRVTLRCSPRSGDLSVYWYQQSLDQGLQFLIQYYNGEERAKGNILERFSAQQFPDLHSELNLSSLELGDSALYFCASSVYHSPPAEAFFGQGTRLTVV.

The V gene is TRBV12-3 or TRBV12-4, the J gene TRBJ1-5, with a weak D call TRBD1 (5 bases). Trimming pared 5 bases from V and 8 bases from J, leaving 10 bases between. This CDR3 comprises 12 residues. The CDR3 nucleotides are TGTGCCAGCAGTGGGGGGTATGAGCCCCAGCATTTT. Translation gives CASSGGYEPQHF.

The rearrangement uses TRBV7-8 and TRBJ1-6, with 8 bases matching TRBD1. The CDR3 is made up of 16 amino acids. The ends lost 5 bases at V and 7 bases at J; junction bases unmatched: 10. Looked up from germline, CDR1 is SGHVS and CDR2 is FQNEAQ. In DNA, the CDR3 is TGTGCCAGCAGCGACCGGACAGGGCCGTGGAATTCACCCCTCCACTTT. Translating it yields CASSDRTGPWNSPLHF.

This clone was seen a single time. The CDR3 bases are TGTGCCAGCAGTGAAAAAGGGGCTCGGGCCAAAAACATTCAGTACTTC. Its translation is CASSEKGARAKNIQYF. The chain recombines TRBV6-1 with TRBJ2-4, with D tentatively TRBD1 (5 bases). Trimming took 2 bases from V and 1 from J, leaving 12 bases between them. Germline lookup yields CDR1 MNHNS and CDR2 SASEGT. This CDR3 region has 16 residues.

The rearrangement joins TRBV5-1 to TRBJ2-1; D not certain. The CDR3 contains 14 residues. Germline CDR1 and CDR2: SGHRS and YFSETQ. The V end lost 3 bases, the J end lost 4 bases, and 11 bases lay between the germline ends. The CDR3 loop is CASSSDSWYNEQFF. Written as DNA, the CDR3 is TGCGCCAGCAGCTCTGATAGCTGGTACAATGAGCAGTTCTTC.

The chain links TRBV19 to TRBJ2-3; the match to TRBD2 covers 13 bases. The CDR3 length is 16 residues. J was trimmed by 4 bases and V by 4 bases; bases with no gene match: 5. Germline assignment: CDR1 LNHDA and CDR2 SQIVND (reference sequence). CDR3 amino acids: CASSSRLAGGPDTQYF. The CDR3 region has the DNA TGTGCCAGTAGTAGCCGACTAGCGGGGGGCCCAGATACGCAGTATTTT.

The chain is built from TRBV7-8 and TRBJ2-7; maybe TRBD2 (5 bases). Germline V gives CDR1 SGHVS, CDR2 FQNEAQ. CDR3 size: 14 residues. The V end lost 3 bases, the J end lost 6 bases, and 15 bases lay between the germline ends. The CDR3 DNA follows: TGTGCCAGCAGCTTTCCAGCGGCATCGGGCGAGCAGTACTTC. Protein product: CASSFPAASGEQYF. Filled out from reference TRBV7-8 and TRBJ2-7, the complete variable domain reads GAGVSQSPRYKVAKRGQDVALRCDPISGHVSLFWYQQALGQGPEFLTYFQNEAQLDKSGLPSDRFFAERPEGSVSTLKIQRTQQEDSAVYLCASSFPAASGEQYFGPGTRLTVT.

This chain joins TRBV12-3 or TRBV12-4 and TRBJ1-1; D might be TRBD1 (5 bases). The CDR3 has 12 residues. Trimming pared 3 bases from V and 11 bases from J, leaving 13 bases between. The CDR3 reads CASSFFGHGAFF. The DNA of the CDR3 is TGTGCCAGCAGTTTTTTTGGACATGGGGCTTTCTTT.

This chain links TRBV9 with TRBJ1-2; TRBD1 aligns across 9 bases. The germline V gene encodes CDR1 SGDLS and CDR2 YYNGEE. There are 15 residues in the CDR3. V lost 3 bases to trimming and J lost 7 bases; unmatched junction nucleotides: 10. The CDR3 reads CASSAHGTGKVGYTF. The DNA for the CDR3 is TGTGCCAGCAGCGCCCACGGGACAGGGAAGGTTGGCTACACCTTC.